The subject of this entry is one TCR beta chain. The antigen it binds to is not known. Base-call qualities are not available, and no considerably larger clone is one nucleotide away. Reads for this sample came from an Illumina HiSeq 2500. Quantitative 5'-RACE with molecular barcodes was the method used to prepare the TCR beta libraries. As for the original processing: A new computational method, built on a probabilistic model of VDJ rearrangement, was used to identify disease-linked TCR variants. TCRdb reprocessing: public reads trimmed at Q25 with fastp, clones called with MiXCR, in-frame beta chains kept. Each entry merges the rows of one CDR3 protein and shows their most common DNA and genes. The V and J calls shown here were made by TCRdb, not taken from the authors' results. This sample lists about 420,000 distinct CDR3 sequences; around 22% were detected once. The ten largest clonotypes hold about 15% of the sample.

CDR1 KGHSH and CDR2 LQKENI are derived from the germline V gene. The CDR3 runs 16 residues from the cysteine to the phenylalanine. The entry retains the CDR3 DNA only, 48 bases that are in frame from base 1. The germline ends are 18 bases apart after V is trimmed by 3 bases and J by 4 bases. The source of the sample is a study of CD8 T cells in ankylosing spondylitis listed by TCRdb under 2017. Describing the broader study: The study set out to find disease-linked TCR variants by profiling T cell receptor beta repertoires in ankylosing spondylitis patients and healthy donors. The full study cohort comprised 20 to 25 ankylosing spondylitis patients and over a hundred healthy donors. Peripheral blood samples were taken, and synovial fluid was additionally collected from ankylosing spondylitis patients.

The paper's findings and limits, for the study overall: According to the report, matched synovial fluid samples from ankylosing spondylitis patients were significantly enriched for the disease-linked clones. Some motif variants were previously reported in synovial fluid and blood of reactive arthritis patients, suggesting common disease-initiation mechanisms. A TCR beta motif of several highly homologous amino acid variants appeared characteristic of blood from ankylosing spondylitis patients. A CD8+ phenotype was shown by the disease-linked clones, which were found at relatively low frequencies in peripheral blood.

The V gene is TRBV18 and the J gene is TRBJ1-1; a tentative D match to TRBD1 spans 5 bases. This clonotype was sampled from a male donor with ankylosing spondylitis. Sequencing input: blood, either unsorted or a sorted T cell fraction (not recorded which). The CDR3 region reads CASSPRGVGEGTEAFF. The nucleotide sequence is given as TGTGCCAGCTCACCCCGCGGGGTAGGGGAAGGCACTGAAGCTTTCTTT. Here the CDR3 is joined to the reference TRBV18 and TRBJ1-1 genes, and the full variable domain is: NAGVMQNPRHLVRRRGQEARLRCSPMKGHSHVYWYRQLPEEGLKFMVYLQKENIIDESGMPKERFSAEFPKEGPSILRIQQVVRGDSAAYFCASSPRGVGEGTEAFFGQGTRLTVV.